A single sample is the source of the 27 T cell receptor beta chains below, sequenced in a study of cytomegalovirus exposure and HLA in healthy donors. In the PCR, 60 Vbeta and 13 Jbeta primers were used. Clones were sequenced by immunoSEQ multiplex PCR, and TCRdb holds only the in-frame ones, with some missing. The sample holds about 190,000 clones, over 75% seen once. The sequenced sample was PBMCs. The source of these receptors is a man aged 50 to 59 in good health and CMV-seronegative.

The chain joins TRBV5-4 to TRBJ2-3; TRBD2 matches 12 bases. In germline, CDR1 is SGHNT, CDR2 YYREEE (reference sequence). This CDR3 has 17 amino acids. Losses at the gene ends were 4 bases for V and 2 bases for J; bases not matched to a gene: 8. The CDR3 sequence is CASSPRTSGATTDTQYF. CDR3 in DNA: TGTGCCAGCAGCCCAAGGACTAGCGGGGCCACCACAGATACGCAGTATTTT.

V is TRBV7-8 and J is TRBJ1-4, with D possibly being TRBD1 (5 bases). In germline, CDR1 is SGHVS, CDR2 FQNEAQ. V lost 5 bases to trimming and J lost 7 bases, with 17 bases between them. The CDR3 spans 15 residues. CDR3 sequence (DNA): TGTGCCAGCAGCGAAAGGGGAGGGCCTAGTGAAAAACTGTTTTTT. Translated, it gives CASSERGGPSEKLFF.

The chain has TRBV7-8 and TRBJ1-1; no clear D. Germline CDR1 and CDR2: SGHVS and FQNEAQ. V was trimmed by 5 bases and J by 0 bases, leaving 10 bases between them. The CDR3 covers 14 residues. The CDR3 coding sequence is TGTGCCAGCAGCCCCAGAGGAATGAACACTGAAGCTTTCTTT. Translated, it gives CASSPRGMNTEAFF.

The table lists this clone with a count of one. The rearrangement joins TRBV10-1 to TRBJ2-7, with D perhaps matching TRBD1 (6 bases). The CDR3 runs 13 residues. The germline V and J ends were trimmed by 2 bases and 7 bases, with 12 bases remaining between them. The germline V gene encodes CDR1 WNHNN and CDR2 SYGVQD (reference sequence). CDR3 sequence reads: CASSEGARGEQYF. As DNA, the CDR3 is TGCGCCAGCAGTGAGGGGGCTAGGGGGGAGCAGTACTTC.

The DNA of the CDR3 is TGTGCCAGTAGTATCACAGAGAATCAGCCCCAGCATTTT. This translates into CASSITENQPQHF. This sequence joins TRBV19 and TRBJ1-5; D remains unclear. Germline V lookup: CDR1 LNHDA, CDR2 SQIVND (reference sequence). This CDR3 is 13 amino acids long. V dropped 3 bases and J dropped 4 bases, with 7 bases sitting between them.

The gene calls are TRBV29-1 and TRBJ1-2; 10 nucleotides align to TRBD1. This CDR3 is 13 amino acids long. Unmatched junction bases numbered 0, after V lost 3 bases and J lost 2 bases. CDR1 is SQVTM and CDR2 is ANQGSEA in the germline V gene. The CDR3 bases are TGCAGCGTTGAGGGACAGGGGAACTATGGCTACACCTTC. It codes for CSVEGQGNYGYTF.

This chain links TRBV18 with TRBJ2-1; D might be TRBD2 (6 bases). The CDR3 is 17 amino acids. With 3 bases removed from V and 6 bases from J, the gap between germline ends came to 21 bases. Germline V gene data show CDR1 as KGHSH and CDR2 as LQKENI. DNA of the CDR3: TGTGCCAGCTCACCCATGGCAACGGGGGTCACACCCAATGAGCAGTTCTTC. Its translation: CASSPMATGVTPNEQFF.

This clone was seen a single time. The V call is TRBV2, the J call TRBJ2-7; 7 nucleotides line up with TRBD2. The CDR3 has 13 residues. J gave up 6 bases and V 6 bases, and 8 bases lay outside the gene matches. Germline CDR1 reads SNHLY; CDR2 reads FYNNEI. This CDR3 is CASSKRETGEQYF. Written as DNA, the CDR3 is TGTGCCAGCAGCAAGCGGGAAACGGGCGAGCAGTACTTC.

The rearrangement uses TRBV10-1 and TRBJ2-5; TRBD1 matches 8 bases. The CDR3 totals 14 residues. Per the germline V gene, CDR1 is WNHNN and CDR2 is SYGVQD (reference sequence). V was clipped by 4 bases and J by 4 bases; unmatched bases: 5. CDR3 region: CASSVDRVGETQYF. CDR3 DNA: TGCGCCAGCAGTGTGGACAGGGTAGGAGAGACCCAGTACTTC.

The chain has TRBV27 and TRBJ2-5, with TRBD1 identical over 7 bases. The assigned J gene may be wrong: the sequence end matches TRBJ2-7 better. CDR1 and CDR2 (germline): MNHEY, SMNVEV (reference sequence). This CDR3 has 15 amino acids. The CDR3 here is CASSFSTGTYYEQYF. The CDR3 nucleotides read TGTGCCAGCAGTTTCTCGACAGGGACCTACTACGAGCAGTACTTC.

The chain employs TRBV7-9 and TRBJ2-2; the match to TRBD1 covers 8 bases. This CDR3 has 16 amino acids. V lost 5 bases, J lost 0 bases, and 5 bases stayed unmatched. CDR1 SEHNR and CDR2 FQNEAQ come from the germline V gene (reference sequence). The CDR3 sequence: CASSTQGATNTGELFF. The DNA for the CDR3 is TGTGCCAGCAGCACCCAGGGGGCTACGAACACCGGGGAGCTGTTTTTT.

This CDR3 reads CASSLTGASGGFSYNEQFF. CDR3 DNA: TGTGCCAGCAGCCTTACCGGGGCTAGCGGGGGGTTCTCCTACAATGAGCAGTTCTTC. The chain combines TRBV9 with TRBJ2-1; 11 bases map to TRBD2. Germline assignment: CDR1 SGDLS and CDR2 YYNGEE. V dropped 4 bases and J dropped 0; count of bases not matched to a gene: 12. The CDR3 runs 19 residues. Filled out from reference TRBV9 and TRBJ2-1, the complete variable domain reads DSGVTQTPKHLITATGQRVTLRCSPRSGDLSVYWYQQSLDQGLQFLIQYYNGEERAKGNILERFSAQQFPDLHSELNLSSLELGDSALYFCASSLTGASGGFSYNEQFFGPGTRLTVL.

J is TRBJ1-1 and V is TRBV9; TRBD1 might be the D (6 bases). The CDR3 runs to 15 residues. Trimming shortened V by 1 base and J by 4 bases, and 14 bases separated the two germline ends. The germline gives CDR1 SGDLS, CDR2 YYNGEE. The DNA of the CDR3 is TGTGCCAGCAGCGTAAGCGGACTCAGGGGCACTGAAGCTTTCTTT. This sequence encodes CASSVSGLRGTEAFF.

The genes are TRBV18 and TRBJ2-1, with D tentatively TRBD1 (5 bases). Germline V CDR1 and CDR2: KGHSH, LQKENI. The CDR3 covers 14 residues. With 6 bases removed from V and 8 bases from J, the gap between germline ends came to 17 bases. CDR3 in amino acids: CASSDTNAPDEQFF. CDR3 nucleotide sequence: TGTGCCAGCTCGGACACAAATGCCCCCGATGAGCAGTTCTTC.

As for this clone: A read error may account for a junction end that differs from germline. The rearrangement links TRBV19 to TRBJ2-1, with 7 bases identical to TRBD1. CDR1 and CDR2 from the germline V gene are LNHDA and SQIVND (reference sequence). The CDR3 runs 15 residues. The DNA of the CDR3 is TGTGCCACTAGTTTCTCGCAGGGGGTCTACAATGAGCAGTTCTTC. It is translated as CATSFSQGVYNEQFF.

The V gene is TRBV30, the J gene TRBJ1-3; TRBD1 aligns across 7 bases. Trimming cost V 0 bases and J 2 bases; bases outside gene matches: 10. The CDR3 length is 17 residues. Germline V gives CDR1 GTSNPN, CDR2 SVGIG (reference sequence). This chain's CDR3 is CAWSVRGSDRAGNTIYF. Written as DNA, the CDR3 is TGTGCCTGGAGTGTAAGGGGGAGTGACAGGGCTGGAAACACCATATATTTT.

This clone was seen only a few times. V gene TRBV25-1 combines with J gene TRBJ2-6; the D gene is possibly TRBD2 (5 bases). The germline gives CDR1 MGHDK, CDR2 SYGVNS. The V gene lost 5 bases and the J gene lost 0 bases, with 8 bases spanning the gap. This CDR3 contains 15 residues. The CDR3 nucleotides are TGTGCCAGCAGTTCACGGGGCTCTGGGGCCAACGTCCTGACTTTC. Its protein product is CASSSRGSGANVLTF.

J is TRBJ1-3 and V is TRBV7-2, with D possibly being TRBD1 (5 bases). The CDR3 has 15 amino acids. Germline CDR1 reads SGHTA; CDR2 reads FQGNSA. V lost 5 bases and J lost 6, with 17 bases in between. CDR3 bases: TGTGCCAGCAGCCTTGGATCAGGGTTTAAAAACACCATATATTTT. Translated, it gives CASSLGSGFKNTIYF.

The CDR3 here is CASSPSGQIYEKLFF. As DNA, the CDR3 is TGTGCCAGCAGCCCCAGCGGGCAGATATATGAAAAACTGTTTTTT. The rearrangement links TRBV9 to TRBJ1-4; D is undetermined. Deletions cut 4 bases from V and 6 bases from J, with 16 bases between. CDR3 length: 15 residues. The germline CDR1 and CDR2 sequences are SGDLS and YYNGEE.

The V call is TRBV4-1, the J call TRBJ2-2; 13 bases match TRBD2. This CDR3 is built from 16 residues. Germline V CDR1 and CDR2: MGHRA, YSYEKL. V lost 4 bases to trimming and J lost 7 bases; unmatched junction nucleotides: 6. DNA for the CDR3: TGCGCCAGCAGCCGGGGACTAGCGGGGCCCCTCGGGGAGCTGTTTTTT. It is translated as CASSRGLAGPLGELFF.

The chain links TRBV5-4 to TRBJ2-7, with 8 bases lining up with TRBD1. Trimming took 4 bases from V and 0 from J; bases not matched to a gene: 6. Germline-derived CDR1 and CDR2 are SGHNT and YYREEE (reference sequence). The CDR3 contains 15 residues. In nucleotides, the CDR3 is TGTGCCAGCAGCCCCGGAGGGACAGGCTCCTACGAGCAGTACTTC. It yields the protein CASSPGGTGSYEQYF.

V is TRBV5-1 and J is TRBJ2-2; D remains ambiguous. Trimming took off 1 base at V and 6 bases at J, with 10 bases between the two ends. The CDR3 covers 14 residues. CDR1 is SGHRS and CDR2 is YFSETQ in the germline V gene. CDR3 DNA: TGCGCCAGCAGCTTGTTTCGTGTTGCCGGGGAGCTGTTTTTT. It codes for CASSLFRVAGELFF.

The chain joins TRBV15 to TRBJ2-7, with D tentatively TRBD1 (5 bases). The ends were cut back, 5 bases at V and 0 bases at J, with 11 bases in the middle. Germline V gene sequence: CDR1 LNHNV, CDR2 YYDKDF (reference sequence). This CDR3 spans 14 amino acids. For the CDR3, the DNA is TGTGCCACCAGCCTCCGACAGCTCTCCTACGAGCAGTACTTC. Protein product: CATSLRQLSYEQYF.

The V call is TRBV5-6, the J call TRBJ1-5, with D maybe TRBD1 (5 bases). Germline CDR1 reads SGHDT; CDR2 reads YYEEEE. Trimming shortened V by 2 bases and J by 7 bases, and 13 bases separated the two germline ends. The CDR3 sequence is 14 residues long. DNA for the CDR3: TGTGCCAGCAGCTTAGGGAGGGGAGGGCAGCCCCAGCATTTT. Amino acids: CASSLGRGGQPQHF.

The J gene is TRBJ2-7, the V gene TRBV5-1, with 8 positions matching TRBD1. This CDR3 has 14 residues. The V segment lost 4 bases and the J segment 2 bases; nucleotides outside the gene matches: 5. Germline lookup yields CDR1 SGHRS and CDR2 YFSETQ. The CDR3 sequence is CASSPTGQAYEQYF. DNA of the CDR3: TGCGCCAGCAGCCCTACGGGACAGGCCTACGAGCAGTACTTC.

This clone appeared once. The chain has TRBV6-1 and TRBJ1-5; D remains unclear. Germline V lookup: CDR1 MNHNS, CDR2 SASEGT. The V end was cut by 7 bases, the J end by 7 bases, with 17 bases between. The CDR3 runs 14 residues. CDR3 bases: TGTGCCAGCACATTACATCATGCAAAGCAGCCCCAGCATTTT. Translation gives CASTLHHAKQPQHF.

The rearrangement uses TRBV29-1 and TRBJ1-4; TRBD1 agrees at 7 bases. V lost 5 bases and J lost 1; bases outside the gene matches: 7. The germline CDR1 and CDR2 sequences are SQVTM and ANQGSEA. This CDR3 is built from 15 residues. CDR3 in DNA: TGCAGCGTTTCTGAACAGGGGCGAACTAATGAAAAACTGTTTTTT. Its translation is CSVSEQGRTNEKLFF.